The rows below give T cell receptor beta chains drawn from one sample of a study of T cells in Graves' hyperthyroidism and ophthalmopathy. TCRdb analysed the multiplex PCR reads with MiXCR anew, one entry per CDR3 protein. The sample yields around 440,000 distinct CDR3 sequences, approximately 14% seen once. The sequenced sample was blood. These receptors all stem from a woman under 30 with Graves' hyperthyroidism. Each CDR3 is given with its conserved first and last residue. The D gene is left open where the match is weak. A row's size may be missing; if present it is once, few, many or a size class.

j_call d_call clone_size v_call cdr3_nt cdr3_aa
TRBJ1-2 - many TRBV2 TGTGCCAGCAGTGAGGAGGTTTGGGGCTACACCTTC CASSEEVWGYTF
TRBJ2-1 - many TRBV5-1 TGCGCCAGCAGCTTGGGACTCCCCAAGGGGCAGTTCTTC CASSLGLPKGQFF
TRBJ2-7 TRBD1 many TRBV6-5 TGTGCCAGCAGTTACTCGAGGACAGGGGACTACGAGCAGTACTTC CASSYSRTGDYEQYF
TRBJ1-2 TRBD1 - TRBV19 TGTGCCAGTAGGCGAGGGGGCTTCTGGGGCTACACCTTC CASRRGGFWGYTF
TRBJ2-3 TRBD2 many TRBV9 TGTGCCAGCAGCGTAACCCCTAGCGGGATGGATACGCAGTATTTT CASSVTPSGMDTQYF
TRBJ2-1 - - TRBV9 TGTGCCAGCAGCGTAGACTACGGTGAGCAGTTCTTC CASSVDYGEQFF
TRBJ2-3 - - TRBV10-2 TGCGCCAGCCGGGGGGCGGGGGGCACAGATACGCAGTATTTT CASRGAGGTDTQYF
TRBJ2-1 TRBD2 - TRBV6-5 TGTGCCAGCAGTTACGCCCAAAGACTAGCGGGAGGTCCCTACAATGAGCAGTTCTTC CASSYAQRLAGGPYNEQFF
TRBJ1-5 TRBD1 many TRBV11-2 TGTGCCAGCAGCGGCGGGGACAGGGGACAGCCCCAGCATTTT CASSGGDRGQPQHF
TRBJ2-7 - - TRBV4-1 TGCGCCAGCAGCCAAGAAGGTGCGAGGAGCGAGAGATCCTACGAGCAGTACTTC CASSQEGARSERSYEQYF
TRBJ2-2 - many TRBV6-4 TGTGCCAGCAGTGACTCGATTGAGAACGGGGAGCTGTTTTTT CASSDSIENGELFF
TRBJ1-2 TRBD1 many TRBV6-1 TGTGCCAGCAGTTTCGGGACAGCTGCTAACTATGGCTACACCTTC CASSFGTAANYGYTF
TRBJ2-5 - once TRBV6-2/TRBV6-3 TGTGCCAGCAGTAATCGGAAGAGGGCTCAAGAGACCCAGTACTTC CASSNRKRAQETQYF
TRBJ2-1 - many TRBV5-1 TGCGCCAGCACTTCTCCGAGGAATGAGCAGTTCTTC CASTSPRNEQFF
TRBJ2-4 - many TRBV20-1 TGCAGTGCTAGTTCAGGGGGGGGGAACATTCAGTACTTC CSASSGGGNIQYF
TRBJ2-7 - many TRBV6-5 TGTGCCAGCAGTTACTCGACGACAAACCTACCCTCCTACGAGCAGTACTTC CASSYSTTNLPSYEQYF
TRBJ2-7 - few TRBV7-9 TGTGCCAGCAGCTTCAACCCCGGCGAGCAGTACTTC CASSFNPGEQYF
TRBJ2-4 TRBD2 few TRBV6-9 TGTGCCAGCAGTTACAATGGGAGGGACATTCAGTACTTC CASSYNGRDIQYF
TRBJ2-4 - many TRBV5-1 TGCGCCAGCAGCTTGGAAGTCCCTGTTGGGCTTCAGTACTTC CASSLEVPVGLQYF
TRBJ1-2 TRBD1 many TRBV12-3/TRBV12-4 TGTGCCAGCAGTTGGGGACAGGGCAACTATGGCTACACCTTC CASSWGQGNYGYTF
TRBJ2-5 - many TRBV6-1 TGTGCCAGCACCAGCGGGCACCAAGAGACCCAGTACTTC CASTSGHQETQYF
TRBJ1-3 - many TRBV12-3/TRBV12-4 TGTGCCAGCAGTACTGCAGTTATCTCTGGAAACACCATATATTTT CASSTAVISGNTIYF
TRBJ2-7 - many TRBV30 TGTGCCTGGAGTGGCCTCACCTACGAGCAGTACTTC CAWSGLTYEQYF
TRBJ2-7 - - TRBV28 TGTGCCAGCAGTTTAACTCAGCTCTACGAGCAGTACTTC CASSLTQLYEQYF
TRBJ2-7 - few TRBV4-1 TGCGCCAGCAGCCAAGCGGTCCTAGCGAGCATCTACGAGCAGTACTTC CASSQAVLASIYEQYF
TRBJ2-1 - - TRBV20-1 TGCAGTGCTAGGGGTCTAGCGTACAATGAGCAGTTCTTC CSARGLAYNEQFF
TRBJ2-6 - - TRBV6-1 TGTGCCAGCATCCGCCTCTCTGGGGCCAACGTCCTGACTTTC CASIRLSGANVLTF
TRBJ2-1 TRBD2 many TRBV7-2 TGTGCCAGCAGCTTGGGGGGACTAGCGGGGGGGGAGCAGTTCTTC CASSLGGLAGGEQFF
TRBJ2-1 - many TRBV3-1 TGTGCCAGCAGCCAAGATCTAGGACATTACAATGAGCAGTTCTTC CASSQDLGHYNEQFF
TRBJ2-3 - few TRBV7-2 TGTGCCAGCAGCCTTAGGTACACCACCACAGATACGCAGTATTTT CASSLRYTTTDTQYF
TRBJ2-2 TRBD2 - TRBV10-1 TGCGCCAGCAGTCCGTCCAAGTTCGGGAGGGGGCTGTTTTTT CASSPSKFGRGLFF
TRBJ1-2 - - TRBV18 TGTGCCAGCTCACCAGAGGGTACCTATGGCTACACCTTC CASSPEGTYGYTF
TRBJ1-5 - many TRBV30 TGTGCCTGGAGTCCCAGGGGCAATCAGCCCCAGCATTTT CAWSPRGNQPQHF
TRBJ2-5 - many TRBV29-1 TGCAGCGTTGGACCGTCGGGAGAGACCCAGTACTTC CSVGPSGETQYF
TRBJ2-3 - many TRBV5-6 TGTGCCAGCAGTAGGTGGGATTCGCGCACAGATACGCAGTATTTT CASSRWDSRTDTQYF
TRBJ2-1 TRBD2 many TRBV5-1 TGCGCCAGCAGCGCCTGGACTAGCGGGAGACACAATGAGCAGTTCTTC CASSAWTSGRHNEQFF
TRBJ2-2 - many TRBV7-6 TGTGCCAGCAGCTTAGAAGTCGCGAACACCGGGGAGCTGTTTTTT CASSLEVANTGELFF
TRBJ2-3 - - TRBV7-3 TGTGCCAGCAGCTTACGGGGGCGAGATACGCAGTATTTT CASSLRGRDTQYF
TRBJ1-4 TRBD1 many TRBV28 TGTGCCAGCAGCCCGGGACAGGGGGCTGAAAAACTGTTTTTT CASSPGQGAEKLFF
TRBJ2-3 TRBD2 - TRBV28 TGTGCCAGCAGTGGCCTAGCGGGAGGGAAGACAGATACGCAGTATTTT CASSGLAGGKTDTQYF
TRBJ2-7 TRBD2 many TRBV5-1 TGTGCCAGCAGTTTAGCGGGGGGGAACGAGCAGTACTTC CASSLAGGNEQYF
TRBJ1-4 - many TRBV6-1 TGTGCCCGACATTGGGCCGACAGGAAAACTAATGAAAAACTGTTTTTT CARHWADRKTNEKLFF
TRBJ2-1 - few TRBV6-4 TGTGCCAGCAGTGCCGAGGGGCACAATGAGCAGTTCTTC CASSAEGHNEQFF
TRBJ1-6 TRBD1 many TRBV12-3/TRBV12-4 TGTGCCAGCAGTCCTGGGGACAGCGATTCACCCCTCCACTTT CASSPGDSDSPLHF
TRBJ2-1 - many TRBV12-5 TGTGCTAGTGGCCGACTGACGAGGTCGGGGCAGTTCTTC CASGRLTRSGQFF
TRBJ2-3 - many TRBV7-3 TGTGCCAGCAGCTTCGGGGATACAGATACGCAGTATTTT CASSFGDTDTQYF
TRBJ1-2 - - TRBV30 TGTGCCTGGAGTAGGGTTGGCTCTGGCTACACCTTC CAWSRVGSGYTF
TRBJ2-5 TRBD2 many TRBV5-8 TGTGCCAGCAGCTACCCGGGACTAGCGAGACAAGAGACCCAGTACTTC CASSYPGLARQETQYF
TRBJ1-1 - once TRBV10-3 TGTGCCATCAGTGAGGCGACCGAGAACACTGAAGCTTTCTTT CAISEATENTEAFF
TRBJ1-5 TRBD1 many TRBV6-1 TGTGCCAGCAGAGCGACAGGGGGCTGGAGCAATCAGCCCCAGCATTTT CASRATGGWSNQPQHF
TRBJ1-2 - - TRBV30 TGTGCCTTGGCCGGGGGGACCTATGGCTACACCTTC CALAGGTYGYTF
TRBJ2-5 - few TRBV6-4 TGTGCCAGCAGTGACCAAGCCGGGGGGACCCAGTACTTC CASSDQAGGTQYF